These 14 T cell receptor beta chains were sequenced from one sample in a study of response to subunit inactivated influenza vaccine (dated by TCRdb to between 2018 and 2020). Libraries were prepared through RT-PCR. The instrument was an Illumina HiSeq 2500. Using fastp trimming at Q25 and MiXCR clonotype assembly, TCRdb reanalyzed the public sequencing data and kept in-frame beta chains. Rows matching on CDR3 protein sequence are summarized as one entry with the most common DNA and genes. Across this sample there are hundreds of thousands of distinct CDR3 sequences, with roughly 9.7% seen only once. About 12% of the sample rests with the top ten. The time point label on this specimen signifies: 40 to 45 days after influenza vaccine administration. Sequenced material: PBMCs from blood, taken roughly 48 days after vaccination. The receptors were sampled from a man aged 50 to 60 who received an inactivated influenza vaccine. Donor details come from another sample of the same person, matched by shared clones.

This clonotype was observed a few times. The V and J genes are TRBV12-3 or TRBV12-4 and TRBJ1-4; weak D call: TRBD1 (6 bases). V was shortened by 3 bases and J by 6 bases, with 11 bases between the two germline ends. The CDR3 is made up of 14 amino acids. CDR3 region: CASSLGASYEKLFF. The CDR3 nucleotides read TGTGCCAGCAGTTTGGGGGCTTCCTATGAAAAACTGTTTTTT.

This clonotype was seen only a few times. The gene calls are TRBV5-1 and TRBJ1-4, with a weak D call TRBD1 (5 bases). CDR1 SGHRS and CDR2 YFSETQ come from the germline V gene. The length of the CDR3 is 14 residues. With 3 bases removed from V and 5 bases from J, the gap between germline ends came to 11 bases. CDR3 nucleotides: TGCGCCAGCAGCTCCCGGGACGAAAATGAAAAACTGTTTTTT. It yields the protein CASSSRDENEKLFF.

The rearrangement links TRBV5-1 to TRBJ2-5; D might be TRBD2 (5 bases). The ends were cut back, 0 bases at V and 5 bases at J, with 11 bases in the middle. Per the germline V gene, CDR1 is SGHRS and CDR2 is YFSETQ. This CDR3 comprises 14 residues. CDR3 in amino acids: CASSLAGVAETQYF. Written as DNA, the CDR3 is TGCGCCAGCAGCTTGGCCGGGGTGGCGGAGACCCAGTACTTC.

The chain carries TRBV7-8 and TRBJ1-5; D is uncertain. The CDR3 extends over 15 amino acids. V was trimmed by 6 bases and J by 1 base, leaving 13 bases between them. CDR1 is SGHVS, CDR2 FQNEAQ, per germline. The CDR3 DNA is TGTGCCAGCAGACCCGGCGCTGCAAGCAATCAGCCCCAGCATTTT. Translated: CASRPGAASNQPQHF.

This chain uses TRBV6-5 with TRBJ2-4; a weak D match, TRBD2 (5 bases). Germline CDR1 reads MNHEY; CDR2 reads SVGAGI. The V gene lost 2 bases and the J gene lost 2 bases, with 10 bases spanning the gap. The CDR3 is 15 residues long. CDR3: CASSYPRGPKNIQYF. In DNA form, the CDR3 reads TGTGCCAGCAGTTACCCCCGGGGTCCCAAAAACATTCAGTACTTC.

Many counts were recorded for this clonotype. V is TRBV29-1 and J is TRBJ2-6; 11 bases fit TRBD1. CDR1 SQVTM and CDR2 ANQGSEA come from the germline V gene. The CDR3 is 15 residues long. V lost 5 bases and J lost 6; bases outside the gene matches: 6. The CDR3 protein is CSVRTGGFEANVLTF. The DNA of the CDR3 is TGCAGCGTTAGGACAGGGGGCTTCGAGGCCAACGTCCTGACTTTC.

There are a few counts of this clonotype. The J gene is TRBJ2-3, the V gene TRBV5-1; TRBD2 matches at 12 bases. The J segment lost 7 bases and the V segment lost 4 bases, leaving 13 bases of the junction unmatched. Per germline, CDR1 SGHRS and CDR2 YFSETQ. The CDR3 is made up of 17 amino acids. The CDR3 nucleotides are TGCGCCAGCAGCGGATCTAGCGGGAGGGCCTTGATGAATACGCAGTATTTT. Amino acids: CASSGSSGRALMNTQYF. Complete variable domain (other parts from reference TRBV5-1 and TRBJ2-3): KAGVTQTPRYLIKTRGQQVTLSCSPISGHRSVSWYQQTPGQGLQFLFEYFSETQRNKGNFPGRFSGRQFSNSRSEMNVSTLELGDSALYLCASSGSSGRALMNTQYFGPGTRLTVL.

This clonotype was picked up many times. This rearrangement joins TRBV5-5 to TRBJ1-1, with D possibly being TRBD1 (5 bases). Germline CDR1 is SGHKS and CDR2 is YYEKEE (reference sequence). The V end lost 4 bases, the J end lost 6 bases, and 10 bases lay between the germline ends. The CDR3 loop spans 12 amino acids. This CDR3 reads CASSLRVSEAFF. Written as DNA, the CDR3 is TGTGCCAGCAGCCTCAGGGTCTCTGAAGCTTTCTTT.

There are many counts of this clonotype. The gene calls are TRBV4-2 and TRBJ1-6; D gene ambiguous. Germline V gene lookup returns CDR1 LGHNA and CDR2 YNFKEQ. This CDR3 is 14 amino acids long. V was cut by 0 bases and J by 6 bases, with 6 bases left in between. This chain's CDR3 is CASSQDTSNSPLHF. CDR3 nucleotide sequence: TGTGCCAGCAGCCAAGATACAAGTAATTCACCCCTCCACTTT.

V is TRBV10-3 and J is TRBJ2-3; no firm D call. Germline CDR1 is ENHRY and CDR2 is SYGVKD. This CDR3 has 15 residues. The V end lost 3 bases, the J end lost 2 bases, and 12 bases lay between the germline ends. CDR3 nucleotides: TGTGCCATCAGTGATAAGGTCCAGAACACAGATACGCAGTATTTT. It specifies CAISDKVQNTDTQYF.

This chain links TRBV12-3 or TRBV12-4 with TRBJ2-1, with D perhaps matching TRBD2 (6 bases). V was cut by 4 bases and J by 9 bases, with 10 bases left in between. The CDR3 has 12 residues. The CDR3 nucleotides read TGTGCCAGCAGTTCTATGGGGGGTGAGCAGTTCTTC. Its translation: CASSSMGGEQFF.

V and J are TRBV6-1 and TRBJ2-2; D is perhaps TRBD2 (6 bases). The V gene lost 2 bases and the J gene lost 13 bases, with 11 bases spanning the gap. Germline values: CDR1 MNHNS, CDR2 SASEGT. The CDR3 is 12 residues long. The CDR3 region has the DNA TGTGCCAGCAGTGAAACTAGCTGGGGGCTGTTTTTT. Translation: CASSETSWGLFF.

J is TRBJ2-7 and V is TRBV20-1, with D tentatively TRBD2 (6 bases). V shed 4 bases and J shed 2 bases, with 21 bases lying between them. CDR1 and CDR2 (germline): DFQATT, SNEGSKA (reference sequence). This CDR3 has 16 amino acids. The CDR3 here is CSATRTGREGPYEQYF. The CDR3 nucleotides read TGCAGTGCTACCCGAACGGGGCGGGAAGGACCCTACGAGCAGTACTTC.

This clonotype was observed a few times. The chain is built from TRBV5-1 and TRBJ1-2; maybe TRBD1 (6 bases). The CDR3 covers 16 residues. Germline CDR1 SGHRS, CDR2 YFSETQ. V lost 0 bases and J 0 bases, leaving 12 bases between the germline ends. CDR3 sequence (DNA): TGCGCCAGCAGCTTGGCTACAGGGTCGGCTAACTATGGCTACACCTTC. It yields the protein CASSLATGSANYGYTF.